Here is one T cell receptor beta chain with its context. Deletions cut 3 bases from V and 2 bases from J, with 11 bases between. The CDR3 totals 15 residues. Germline values: CDR1 WSHSY, CDR2 SAAADI. The data are from a study of shared T cell receptors in the human thymus. Libraries were prepared by immunoSEQ multiplex PCR; TCRdb keeps only in-frame clonotypes and omits some of them. The profile shows 500,000 to 850,000 clones, about 90% of them singletons. The data were also submitted as part of a second study, on human thymus T cells. That source notes: The sample donors, healthy Finnish infants, were having corrective surgery for congenital heart defects. Unrelated individuals reportedly shared highly overlapping thymic TCR repertoires.

V gene TRBV10-2 combines with J gene TRBJ1-5; D not certain. Sample: thymocytes. The TCR sequence derives from a boy less than two years old with a congenital heart defect. CDR3 sequence: CASSDLTKRNQPQHF. DNA of the CDR3: TGCGCCAGCAGTGACTTGACTAAGCGCAATCAGCCCCAGCATTTT.